The source of this TCR beta chain is a study of T cell changes during pregnancy in multiple sclerosis. The CDR3 extends over 15 amino acids. CDR1 is GTSNPN, CDR2 SVGIG, per germline (reference sequence). With 1 base clipped from V and 13 bases from J, the junction kept 13 bases outside the gene matches. The protocol was immunoSEQ multiplex PCR, while the TCRdb copy is restricted to in-frame clones and leaves out a portion. Of more than 50,000 clones listed, about 89% are singletons. The source of this sequence is a female donor in good health, enrolled as a control in a pregnancy study. The sequencing used CD4+ T cells from peripheral blood mononuclear cells, collected after pregnancy. The chain combines TRBV30 with TRBJ2-6, with 7 bases identical to TRBD1. CDR3 loop: CAWSGGQEAWLVLTF. The CDR3 DNA is TGTGCCTGGAGTGGAGGACAGGAGGCTTGGTTAGTCCTGACTTTC.